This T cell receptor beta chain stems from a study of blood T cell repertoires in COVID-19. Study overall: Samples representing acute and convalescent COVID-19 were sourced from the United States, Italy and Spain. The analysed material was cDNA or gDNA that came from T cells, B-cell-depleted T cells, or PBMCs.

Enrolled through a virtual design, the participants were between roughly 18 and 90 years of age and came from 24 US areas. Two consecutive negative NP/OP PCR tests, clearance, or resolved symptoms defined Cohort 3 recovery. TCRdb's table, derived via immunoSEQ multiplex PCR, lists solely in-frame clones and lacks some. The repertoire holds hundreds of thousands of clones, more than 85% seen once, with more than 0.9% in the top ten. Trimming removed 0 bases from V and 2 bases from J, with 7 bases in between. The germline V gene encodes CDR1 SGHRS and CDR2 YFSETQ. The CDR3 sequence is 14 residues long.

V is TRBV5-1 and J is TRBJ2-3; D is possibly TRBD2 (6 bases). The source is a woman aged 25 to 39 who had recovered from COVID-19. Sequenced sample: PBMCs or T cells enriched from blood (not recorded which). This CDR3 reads CASSLGDSTDTQYF. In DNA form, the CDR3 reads TGCGCCAGCAGCTTGGGGGACTCCACAGATACGCAGTATTTT.